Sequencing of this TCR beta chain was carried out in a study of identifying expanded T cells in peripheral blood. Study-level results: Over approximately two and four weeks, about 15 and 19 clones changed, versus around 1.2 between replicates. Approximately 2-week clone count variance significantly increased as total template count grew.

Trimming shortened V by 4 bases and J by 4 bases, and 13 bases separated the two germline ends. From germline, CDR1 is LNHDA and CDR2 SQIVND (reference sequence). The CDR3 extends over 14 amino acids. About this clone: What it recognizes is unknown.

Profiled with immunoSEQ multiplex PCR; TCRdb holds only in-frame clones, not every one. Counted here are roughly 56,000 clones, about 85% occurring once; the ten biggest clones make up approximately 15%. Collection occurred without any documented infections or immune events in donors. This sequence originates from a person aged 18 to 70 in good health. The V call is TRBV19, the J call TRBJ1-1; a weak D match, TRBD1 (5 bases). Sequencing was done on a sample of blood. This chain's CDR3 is CASSTPGRSTEAFF. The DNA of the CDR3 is TGTGCCAGTAGTACCCCAGGGAGAAGCACTGAAGCTTTCTTT.